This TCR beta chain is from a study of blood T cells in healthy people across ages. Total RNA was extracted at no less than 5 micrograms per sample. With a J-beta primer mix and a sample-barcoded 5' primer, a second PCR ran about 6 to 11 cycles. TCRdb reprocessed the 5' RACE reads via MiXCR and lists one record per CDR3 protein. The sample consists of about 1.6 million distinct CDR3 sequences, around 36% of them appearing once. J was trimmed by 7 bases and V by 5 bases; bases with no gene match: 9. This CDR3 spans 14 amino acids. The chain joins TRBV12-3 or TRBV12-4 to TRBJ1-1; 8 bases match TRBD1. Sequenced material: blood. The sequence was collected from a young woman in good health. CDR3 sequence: CASSPTDRENEAFF. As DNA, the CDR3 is TGTGCCAGCAGTCCCACGGACAGGGAGAATGAAGCTTTCTTT.